A selection of T cell receptor beta chains follows, all from one sample in a study of OX40 agonist ivuxolimab in advanced cancers. TCRdb keeps only in-frame clones here, not all; method: immunoSEQ multiplex PCR. Of around 80,000 clones in the sample, more than 85% were seen once. The sample consisted of CD4+ or CD8+ T cells sorted from blood, taken in a trial of the OX40 agonist ivuxolimab. These receptors came from an adult with an advanced solid tumor such as melanoma, head and neck, liver or kidney cancer. CDR3s include the opening cysteine and the closing phenylalanine or tryptophan. Size is omitted from some rows. Given values are once, few, many or a class for expanded clones.

TRBV19,15,TRBJ1-5,.,CASSRGIGSNQPQHF
TRBV28,15,TRBJ2-1,.,CASSLNGGSYNEQFF
TRBV6-1,13,TRBJ1-2,few,CASSEARGYGYTF
TRBV30,15,TRBJ1-1,.,CAWSVLAGGGTEAFF
TRBV6-4,17,TRBJ2-5,.,CASSDSAGRRAQETQYF
TRBV7-9,14,TRBJ2-5,.,CASSVGVGQETQYF
TRBV18,14,TRBJ2-7,.,CASSPGAGTYEQYF
TRBV7-8,16,TRBJ2-7,.,CASSFFSDTSSYEQYF
TRBV1,15,TRBJ2-7,.,CTSPGRERAFYEQYF
TRBV18,16,TRBJ2-1,once,CASSPPKLAGASEQFF
TRBV7-2,13,TRBJ2-7,.,CASSPTGSYEQYF
TRBV6-5,15,TRBJ2-7,.,CASSYSGQSFYEQYF
TRBV10-2,15,TRBJ1-1,.,CASSEFWTANTEAFF
TRBV4-3,17,TRBJ2-1,.,CASSQDRSPSSYNEQFF
TRBV7-3,15,TRBJ2-1,once,CASSLTGLAAGEQFF
TRBV7-9,11,TRBJ2-2,once,CASSPYPELFF
TRBV29-1,13,TRBJ1-3,.,CSAKEGAGNTIYF
TRBV30,12,TRBJ1-2,.,CAWTFATGHYTF
TRBV2,13,TRBJ1-3,.,CASSEISGNTIYF
TRBV18,16,TRBJ2-7,.,CASSPGQGARSYEQYF
TRBV11-2,15,TRBJ2-1,.,CASSVRDRRYNEQFF
TRBV10-3,15,TRBJ1-2,.,CAISNHGTGHYGYTF
TRBV2,13,TRBJ2-5,.,CASTPDRAETQYF
TRBV6-1,15,TRBJ2-2,.,CASSTGTANTGELFF
TRBV7-9,12,TRBJ2-1,.,CASSMYRDEQFF
TRBV19,19,TRBJ2-6,few,CASSTLTGTGLSGANVLTF
TRBV6-5,13,TRBJ2-6,.,CASSLPGANVLTF
TRBV7-3,13,TRBJ2-7,once,CASSLIGSYEQYF
TRBV5-4,13,TRBJ1-5,.,CASLVTGNQPQHF
TRBV6-5,13,TRBJ2-7,.,CASSYGGSYEQYF
TRBV18,16,TRBJ2-2,.,CASSPPGQGRTGELFF